These T cell receptor beta chains were read from a single sample in a study of T cells in Graves' hyperthyroidism and ophthalmopathy. TCRdb processed the multiplex PCR reads anew with MiXCR; each CDR3 protein has one entry. The repertoire holds 450,000 to 600,000 distinct CDR3 sequences, with just under 20% as singletons. Sequences were obtained from blood. Receptor source: a man aged 40-55 years with Graves' ophthalmopathy. The CDR3 runs from the conserved cysteine through the conserved F or W. Fields, in order: V gene, D gene, clone size, J gene, CDR3 DNA, CDR3 protein. The D gene is left open where the match is weak. The size field is filled for only some rows; it gives once, few, many or a size class.

TRBV29-1	TRBD1	NA	TRBJ1-4	TGCAGCGCTACGGGGGACAGGATAGGGGGTGAAAAACTGTTTTTT	CSATGDRIGGEKLFF
TRBV18	NA	many	TRBJ1-1	TGTGCCAGCTCCCCCCCTAGTATGAACACTGAAGCTTTCTTT	CASSPPSMNTEAFF
TRBV6-5	NA	NA	TRBJ1-1	TGTGCCAGCAGTTACCGAGGCGCCGAGCCTTTCTTT	CASSYRGAEPFF
TRBV6-2/TRBV6-3	NA	few	TRBJ2-2	TGTGCCAGCAGTTACGGACTCTTCTGGGAGCTGTTTTTT	CASSYGLFWELFF
TRBV3-1	TRBD1	many	TRBJ1-2	TGTGCCAGCAGCCAACCGGGACAGGGTTCCGGCTACACCTTC	CASSQPGQGSGYTF
TRBV13	NA	NA	TRBJ1-6	TGTGCCAGCAGCGCACCCGGGACGGGTAATTCACCCCTCCACTTT	CASSAPGTGNSPLHF
TRBV3-1	TRBD1	many	TRBJ1-1	TGTGCCAGCAGCCGCGGACAGGGAGCCACTGAAGCTTTCTTT	CASSRGQGATEAFF
TRBV7-7	TRBD2	many	TRBJ2-3	TGTGCTAGCAGCTCCTTTAAGCCGCCTACCACTAGCGAGAACCTAGATACGCAGTATTTT	CASSSFKPPTTSENLDTQYF
TRBV5-6	TRBD2	many	TRBJ2-5	TGTGCCAGCAGCTTGGGGCTAGCGGTAGGAGAGACCCAGTACTTC	CASSLGLAVGETQYF
TRBV27	TRBD2	many	TRBJ2-1	TGTGCCAGCAGTTTGGGGTGGCTAGCGGGCTACAATGAGCAGTTCTTC	CASSLGWLAGYNEQFF
TRBV6-1	TRBD2	NA	TRBJ2-1	TGTGCCAGCAGTACCCGGACTAGCGGGAAATCCTACAATGAGCAGTTCTTC	CASSTRTSGKSYNEQFF
TRBV7-3	TRBD1	NA	TRBJ2-5	TGTGCCAGCAGCTTGTGGGACAGCCAGACCCAGTACTTC	CASSLWDSQTQYF
TRBV5-1	NA	many	TRBJ1-6	TGCGCCAGCAGCTTGGAAGGTTATGGTAATTCACCCCTCCACTTT	CASSLEGYGNSPLHF
TRBV28	TRBD1	many	TRBJ1-1	TGTGCCAGCAGTATATACAGGGGACTCATGAACACTGAAGCTTTCTTT	CASSIYRGLMNTEAFF
TRBV19	NA	NA	TRBJ2-7	TGTGCCAGTAGTACAGGCGTTACCTACGAGCAGTACTTC	CASSTGVTYEQYF
TRBV6-2/TRBV6-3	TRBD1	few	TRBJ2-3	TGTGCCAGCAGTTCTCTCGGACAGGGGGCGCGAGATACGCAGTATTTT	CASSSLGQGARDTQYF
TRBV19	TRBD2	NA	TRBJ2-5	TGTGCCAGTAGTCCGACTAGCGGGGAAACATTTCAAGAGACCCAGTACTTC	CASSPTSGETFQETQYF
TRBV5-1	NA	NA	TRBJ1-1	TGCGCCAGCAGCTTGGCTGGGAGCGTGAACACTGAAGCTTTCTTT	CASSLAGSVNTEAFF
TRBV6-2/TRBV6-3	NA	many	TRBJ2-7	TGTGCCAGCAGTTACAGTCCTGGGAGCTCCTACGAGCAGTACTTC	CASSYSPGSSYEQYF
TRBV15	TRBD1	few	TRBJ2-5	TGTGCCACCAGCAGAGGACAGGGGGCTATCGAGACCCAGTACTTC	CATSRGQGAIETQYF
TRBV2	TRBD2	few	TRBJ2-1	TGTGCCAGCGCCCGGGGGGGGGGGCGAAATGAGCAGTTCTTC	CASARGGGRNEQFF
TRBV4-1	TRBD2	NA	TRBJ2-1	TGCGCCAGCAGCCAAAGACTAGCCACCTACAATGAGCAGTTCTTC	CASSQRLATYNEQFF
TRBV5-1	TRBD1	NA	TRBJ2-5	TGCGCCAGCGCCTCGCCAGGGGGTCTGCAAGAGACCCAGTACTTC	CASASPGGLQETQYF
TRBV18	NA	few	TRBJ2-5	TGTGCCAGCTCACCGGGGCCTGTGACGCAGACCCAGTACTTC	CASSPGPVTQTQYF
TRBV20-1	NA	many	TRBJ1-5	TGCAGTGCTCCCAAACGGGGCGGAGACCCTAATCAGCCCCAGCATTTT	CSAPKRGGDPNQPQHF
TRBV12-3/TRBV12-4	NA	NA	TRBJ2-4	TGTGCCAGCAGCCCTGGAAGCATAGCCAAAAACATTCAGTACTTC	CASSPGSIAKNIQYF
TRBV9	NA	NA	TRBJ2-1	TGTGCCAGCAGCGTAGGTGCAGAAACTTACAATGAGCAGTTCTTC	CASSVGAETYNEQFF
TRBV6-5	NA	many	TRBJ2-3	TGTGCCAGCAGTTACGCCGCCGGCATTTCAACGCAGTATTTT	CASSYAAGISTQYF
TRBV4-2	NA	NA	TRBJ1-3	TGTGCCAGCAGCCAAGAGGTCCCGGGTAGGGGACGACTGAGCTCTGGAAACACCATATATTTT	CASSQEVPGRGRLSSGNTIYF
TRBV27	NA	many	TRBJ2-1	TGTGCCAGCAGTTTCGGGACAACCAACAATGAGCAGTTCTTC	CASSFGTTNNEQFF
TRBV27	NA	many	TRBJ2-7	TGTGCCAGCAAAGGGGGAGCGGGGTCTTCCTACGAGCAGTACTTC	CASKGGAGSSYEQYF
TRBV13	TRBD1	few	TRBJ1-1	TGTGCCAGCAGCTCGATACGCGACAGGGGGTACACTGAAGCTTTCTTT	CASSSIRDRGYTEAFF
TRBV5-1	TRBD2	many	TRBJ2-7	TGCGCCAGCAGCCCCGATGCAGGACTAGCGGGAAACGAGCAGTACTTC	CASSPDAGLAGNEQYF
TRBV5-1	TRBD1	NA	TRBJ1-2	TGCGCCAGCAGCGCCGGACAGGGGGCGAACTATGGCTACACCTTC	CASSAGQGANYGYTF
TRBV4-1	NA	NA	TRBJ2-2	TGCGCCAGCAGCCCTAGACTACCAGCGGCTTCCATAGGTCCGAACACCGGGGAGCTGTTTTTT	CASSPRLPAASIGPNTGELFF
TRBV6-2/TRBV6-3	TRBD2	NA	TRBJ2-3	TGTGCCAGCAGTTACAGGGGTAGCGGGACGGGAGATACGCAGTATTTT	CASSYRGSGTGDTQYF
TRBV7-2	NA	NA	TRBJ2-1	TGTGCCAGCAGCTTGAGGGGGCGGGAGCCATTCTTC	CASSLRGREPFF
TRBV2	NA	many	TRBJ2-3	TGTGCCAGCACCTCAGGGACGGTTACTAGCACAGATACGCAGTATTTT	CASTSGTVTSTDTQYF
TRBV7-2	TRBD2	few	TRBJ2-7	TGTGCCAGCAGCCCGGGACTAGCGGGTCTCTCCTACGAGCAGTACTTC	CASSPGLAGLSYEQYF
TRBV20-1	NA	NA	TRBJ1-1	TGCAGTGCCAGGGGTCGTTTAAACGCTGAAGCTTTCTTT	CSARGRLNAEAFF
TRBV2	TRBD1	many	TRBJ2-2	TGTGCCGCCCGGGACAGGGAGGACGGGGAGCTGTTTTTT	CAARDREDGELFF
TRBV20-1	NA	few	TRBJ2-7	TGCAGTGCGACGTTGCGACTAGAAATGGTGCAGTACTTC	CSATLRLEMVQYF
TRBV5-4	NA	NA	TRBJ2-5	TGTGCCAGCAGTTGGGAGTTCCAGGAGACCCAGTACTTC	CASSWEFQETQYF
TRBV30	NA	few	TRBJ1-6	TGTGCCTGGAGAAATAATTCACCCCTCCACTTT	CAWRNNSPLHF
TRBV4-1	NA	few	TRBJ2-1	TGCGCCAGCAGCCAAAACCCCATGTATGAGCAGTTCTTC	CASSQNPMYEQFF
TRBV28	TRBD1	few	TRBJ1-2	TGTGCCAGCAGGGCGCAGGGGGCTTATGGCTACACCTTC	CASRAQGAYGYTF
TRBV9	TRBD2	NA	TRBJ2-5	TGTGCCAGCAGCCGGACTAGCGGGGGATCACAAGAGACCCAGTACTTC	CASSRTSGGSQETQYF
TRBV28	TRBD2	NA	TRBJ2-1	TGTGCCAGCAGTTTATGGGGGACTAGCGGGAGAGGGCATGAGCAGTTCTTC	CASSLWGTSGRGHEQFF
TRBV3-1	NA	NA	TRBJ1-2	TGTGTCAGCGGAGACTCAGGGTGGGGTGGCTACACCTTC	CVSGDSGWGGYTF
TRBV20-1	NA	few	TRBJ2-2	TGCAGTGCTAGAGACTCTCTAGGACAGAGCCTAAACACCGGGGAGCTGTTTTTT	CSARDSLGQSLNTGELFF
TRBV7-2	NA	many	TRBJ2-7	TGTGCCAGCAGCCCCCGGGGTCCCAGCGAGCAGTACTTC	CASSPRGPSEQYF
TRBV7-9	NA	many	TRBJ2-2	TGTGCCAGCAGCTTGGGGCCCACCGGGGAGCTGTTTTTT	CASSLGPTGELFF
TRBV25-1	TRBD2	NA	TRBJ2-7	TGTGCCAGCAGTGAATACGGCGGGGGGGCAGGCGAGCAGTACTTC	CASSEYGGGAGEQYF
TRBV20-1	TRBD2	few	TRBJ2-7	TGCAGTGTTGATCGACTAGCGGGAGGCCACTACGAGCAGTACTTC	CSVDRLAGGHYEQYF
TRBV2	TRBD1	NA	TRBJ2-5	TGTGCCAGGCAAGACAGGGAAGAGACCCAGTACTTC	CARQDREETQYF
TRBV15	NA	NA	TRBJ2-3	TGTGCCACCAGGCGCGGCTACACAGATACGCAGTATTTT	CATRRGYTDTQYF
TRBV6-1	TRBD2	many	TRBJ2-1	TGTGCCAGCAGTGAAGGGAGCGGGAGGCTAGGGGATGAGCAGTTCTTC	CASSEGSGRLGDEQFF
TRBV20-1	TRBD1	NA	TRBJ2-2	TGCAGTGCTAGATCCCTTTTACAGGGGGCTGGTACCGGGGAGCTGTTTTTT	CSARSLLQGAGTGELFF
TRBV5-1	NA	many	TRBJ1-1	TGCGCCAGCAGCTTAGCGGGGACCGCCTCCCTAGCAGAAGCTTTCTTT	CASSLAGTASLAEAFF